A single sample gave rise to the 9 T cell receptor beta chains below, sequenced in a study of identical twins. TCRdb fed the 5' RACE reads into MiXCR, producing one record per CDR3 protein. Among 400,000 to 500,000 distinct CDR3 sequences listed, less than 20% were seen once. The specimen sequenced was naive T cells sorted from blood. Every receptor here comes from a man aged 50 to 60 in good health.

In nucleotides, the CDR3 is TGTGCCAGCAGCTTAGCTGGGGGGACGTACTCCTACGAGCAGTACTTC. Protein product: CASSLAGGTYSYEQYF. This chain links TRBV7-2 with TRBJ2-7, with D possibly TRBD2 on 6 matching bases. V was clipped by 0 bases and J by 0 bases, with 12 bases between them. The CDR3 runs to 16 residues. CDR1 and CDR2 from the germline V gene are SGHTA and FQGNSA. The variable domain in full, completed from reference TRBV7-2 and TRBJ2-7, reads GAGVSQSPSNKVTEKGKDVELRCDPISGHTALYWYRQSLGQGLEFLIYFQGNSAPDKSGLPSDRFSAERTGGSVSTLTIQRTQQEDSAVYLCASSLAGGTYSYEQYFGPGTRLTVT.

This clonotype was seen a few times. The chain links TRBV13 to TRBJ2-5, with D possibly TRBD2 on 6 matching bases. CDR3 length: 15 amino acids. Germline CDR1 PRHDT, CDR2 FYEKMQ (reference sequence). Deletions cut 4 bases from V and 0 bases from J, with 12 bases between. The CDR3 DNA reads as TGTGCCAGCAGCTCCAAGACTAGTTACCAAGAGACCCAGTACTTC. It specifies CASSSKTSYQETQYF.

In its sample, this clonotype was seen a few times. The chain is built from TRBV12-3 or TRBV12-4 and TRBJ2-7; unclear D gene. The CDR3 runs to 13 residues. V was cut by 5 bases and J by 3 bases, with 11 bases left in between. The CDR3 is CASSADTYYEQYF. DNA of the CDR3: TGTGCCAGCAGTGCAGACACTTACTACGAGCAGTACTTC.

This clonotype was recorded a few times. The chain employs TRBV20-1 and TRBJ2-4; possibly TRBD1 for D (6 bases). The CDR3 is made up of 14 amino acids. Deletions cut 0 bases from V and 6 bases from J, with 12 bases between. Germline V CDR1 and CDR2: DFQATT, SNEGSKA (reference sequence). This CDR3 reads CSARDVGASNIQYF. CDR3 DNA: TGCAGTGCTAGAGATGTGGGGGCCTCAAACATTCAGTACTTC.

This rearrangement joins TRBV20-1 to TRBJ1-5, with D possibly matching TRBD1 (5 bases). V lost 0 bases to trimming and J lost 10 bases, with 13 bases between them. The CDR3 covers 13 residues. Germline lookup yields CDR1 DFQATT and CDR2 SNEGSKA (reference sequence). The CDR3: CSARETVRGPQHF. CDR3 bases: TGCAGTGCTAGAGAGACTGTCCGGGGCCCCCAGCATTTT.

This chain links TRBV5-1 with TRBJ2-5, with a weak D call TRBD1 (6 bases). CDR1 and CDR2 from the germline V gene are SGHRS and YFSETQ. CDR3 length: 13 amino acids. Deletions cut 4 bases from V and 5 bases from J, with 12 bases between. Here the CDR3 reads CASSIADRETQYF. Here the CDR3 DNA reads TGCGCCAGCAGCATTGCCGACAGGGAGACCCAGTACTTC.

This clonotype was counted a few times. The CDR3 spells CASSQETSGRADDTQYF. CDR3 coding DNA: TGTGCCAGCAGCCAAGAGACGAGCGGGAGGGCCGATGATACGCAGTATTTT. The chain uses TRBV4-2 and TRBJ2-3, with TRBD2 matching over 10 bases. The CDR3 has 17 residues. With V trimmed by 0 bases and J by 6 bases, 9 bases remained unmatched. The germline gives CDR1 LGHNA, CDR2 YNFKEQ.

As concerns this clonotype: A read error may be the cause here, since a much bigger clone is one base away. Because it lacks the conserved phenylalanine or tryptophan at the end, this CDR3 is likely a read error. This sequence joins TRBV7-9 and TRBJ2-3; 10 positions agree with TRBD2. This CDR3 contains 16 residues. Germline V gene lookup returns CDR1 SEHNR and CDR2 FQNEAQ (reference sequence). V gave up 8 bases and J gave up 3 bases; unmatched junction bases: 11. This CDR3 reads CASPPETSGATDTQYV. As DNA, the CDR3 is TGTGCCAGCCCCCCAGAAACTAGCGGGGCTACAGATACGCAGTATGTT.

This chain joins TRBV4-2 and TRBJ1-1; 8 positions match TRBD1. Germline lookup yields CDR1 LGHNA and CDR2 YNFKEQ. J gave up 1 base and V 1 base, and 5 bases lay outside the gene matches. The CDR3 has 16 amino acids. The CDR3 is CASSQAPGQENTEAFF. CDR3 coding DNA: TGTGCCAGCAGCCAAGCCCCGGGACAGGAGAACACTGAAGCTTTCTTT.